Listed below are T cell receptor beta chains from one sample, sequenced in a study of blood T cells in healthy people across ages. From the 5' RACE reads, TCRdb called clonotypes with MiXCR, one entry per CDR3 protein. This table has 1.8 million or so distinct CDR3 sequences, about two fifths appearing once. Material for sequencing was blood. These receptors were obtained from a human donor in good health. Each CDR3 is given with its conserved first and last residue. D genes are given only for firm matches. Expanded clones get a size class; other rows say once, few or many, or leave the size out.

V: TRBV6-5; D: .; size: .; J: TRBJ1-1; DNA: TGTGCCAGCAGTTACTCTGGGACAAGGAGCACTGAAGCTTTCTTT; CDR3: CASSYSGTRSTEAFF
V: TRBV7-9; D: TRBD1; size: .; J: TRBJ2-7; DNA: TGTGCCAGCAGCTTAACGGACAGGGTCCACGAGCAGTACTTC; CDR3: CASSLTDRVHEQYF
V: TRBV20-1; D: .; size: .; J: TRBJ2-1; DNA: TGCAGTGCTACTATCGGGGGAGTTCAAGAGACCCAGTTCTTC; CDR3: CSATIGGVQETQFF
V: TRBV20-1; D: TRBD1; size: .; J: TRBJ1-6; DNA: TGCAGTGCTAGAGATTTGACAGGGCTTGTGACTTCACCCCTCCACTTT; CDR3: CSARDLTGLVTSPLHF
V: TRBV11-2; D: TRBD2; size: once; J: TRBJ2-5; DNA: TGTGCCAGCAGCTCTAACCTCCCCGGGACTAGCGGGGGAGTAAAAGAGACCCAGTACTTC; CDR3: CASSSNLPGTSGGVKETQYF
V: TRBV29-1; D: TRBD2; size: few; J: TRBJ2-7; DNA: TGCAGCGCTCTAGCGGACACCTACGAGCAGTACTTC; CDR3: CSALADTYEQYF
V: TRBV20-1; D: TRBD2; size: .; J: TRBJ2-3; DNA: TGCAGTGCTGGGCGGGGGGATGGCGCAGATACGCAGTATTTT; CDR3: CSAGRGDGADTQYF
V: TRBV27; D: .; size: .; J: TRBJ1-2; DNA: TGTGCCAGCAGTCTAACGCGTGGTGGGGGTTGGGTCTATGGCTACACCTTC; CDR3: CASSLTRGGGWVYGYTF
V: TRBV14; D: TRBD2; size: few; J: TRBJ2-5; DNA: TGTGCCAGCAGCCAAGTAAGGGGTCGCGAGCGGGGGGCCCAAGAGACCCAGTACTTC; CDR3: CASSQVRGRERGAQETQYF
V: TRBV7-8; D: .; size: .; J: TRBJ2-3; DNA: TGTGCCAGCAGCTCCCTGGGATATAAAGAAGATACGCAGTATTTT; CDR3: CASSSLGYKEDTQYF
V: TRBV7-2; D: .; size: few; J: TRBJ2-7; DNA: TGTGCCAGCAGCTTACTCCCAGGCTACGAGCAGTACTTC; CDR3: CASSLLPGYEQYF
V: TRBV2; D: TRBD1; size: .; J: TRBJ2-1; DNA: TGTGCCAGCAGTGACGGACAGGGGGCCAATGAGCAGTTCTTC; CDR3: CASSDGQGANEQFF
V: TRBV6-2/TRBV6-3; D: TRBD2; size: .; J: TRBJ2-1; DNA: TGTGCCAGCAGTTCCCCCGGGACTAGCGGGGGGGCGTACAATGAGCAGCTCTTC; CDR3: CASSSPGTSGGAYNEQLF
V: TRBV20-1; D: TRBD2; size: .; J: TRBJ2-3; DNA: TGCAGTGCTAGAATGGCGGGGGGTACTAGCACAGATACGCAGTATTTT; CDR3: CSARMAGGTSTDTQYF
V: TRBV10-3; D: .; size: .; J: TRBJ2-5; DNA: TGTGCCATCAGCTCCTCTCCAAAGAACCAAGAGACCCAGTACTTC; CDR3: CAISSSPKNQETQYF
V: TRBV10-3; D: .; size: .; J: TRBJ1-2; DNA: TGTGCCATCAGTGGACGTGGGGGTGGCTACACCTTC; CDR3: CAISGRGGGYTF
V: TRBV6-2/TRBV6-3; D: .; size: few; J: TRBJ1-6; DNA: TGTGCCAGCAGTTACAACCCATTTAATAATTCACCCCTCCACTTT; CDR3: CASSYNPFNNSPLHF
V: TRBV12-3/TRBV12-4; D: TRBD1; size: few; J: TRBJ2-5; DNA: TGTGCCAGCAGTCGAAACCCGGGACAGGGTGTGGGGACCCAGTACTTC; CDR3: CASSRNPGQGVGTQYF
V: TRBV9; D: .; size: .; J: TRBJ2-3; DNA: TGTGCCAGCAGCGTAGATGGACTAATTGCAGATACGCAGTATTTT; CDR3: CASSVDGLIADTQYF
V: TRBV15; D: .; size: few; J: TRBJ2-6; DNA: TGTGCCACCACCCTAACCAACTCTGGGGCCAACGTCCTGACTTTC; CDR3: CATTLTNSGANVLTF
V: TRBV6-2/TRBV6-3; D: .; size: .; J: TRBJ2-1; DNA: TGTACCAGCAGCCAGTGGGGGGACAATGAGCAGTTCTTC; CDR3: CTSSQWGDNEQFF
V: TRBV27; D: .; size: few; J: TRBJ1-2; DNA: TGTGCCAGCAGTTTGCAGGGACAATATGGTGGCTACACCTTC; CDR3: CASSLQGQYGGYTF
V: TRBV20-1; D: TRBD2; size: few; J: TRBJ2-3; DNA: TGCAGTGCTTACCGACTAGCGGGTCTAACTAGCACAGATACGCAGTATTTT; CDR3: CSAYRLAGLTSTDTQYF
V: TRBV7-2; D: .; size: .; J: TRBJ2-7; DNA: TGTGCCAGCAGCTTAAACCCCGCAGGGGGGCCCTACGAGCAGTACTTC; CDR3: CASSLNPAGGPYEQYF
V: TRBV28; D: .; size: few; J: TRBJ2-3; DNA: TGTGCCAGCAGCCCATCCCTAGGGATAGATACGCAGTATTTT; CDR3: CASSPSLGIDTQYF
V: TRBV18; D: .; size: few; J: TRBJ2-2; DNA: TGTGCCAGCTCACCACCGAGCGGGTTCGTGACCGGGGAGCTGTTTTTT; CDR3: CASSPPSGFVTGELFF
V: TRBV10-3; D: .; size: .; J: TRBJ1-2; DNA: TGTGCCATCAGTGAGCCGAAGATCAGAAATAACTATGGCTACACCTTC; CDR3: CAISEPKIRNNYGYTF
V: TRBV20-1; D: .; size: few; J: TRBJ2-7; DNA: TGCAGTGCTATCCCTTACGAGCAGTACTTC; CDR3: CSAIPYEQYF
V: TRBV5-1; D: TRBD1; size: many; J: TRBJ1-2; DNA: TGTGCCAGCAGCCCGGGACAGAACTATGGCTACACCTTC; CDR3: CASSPGQNYGYTF
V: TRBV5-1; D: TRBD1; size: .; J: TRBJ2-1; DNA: TGCGCCAGCAGCTTGGCCGGACAGGGGGTTTACAATGAGCAGTTCTTC; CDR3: CASSLAGQGVYNEQFF
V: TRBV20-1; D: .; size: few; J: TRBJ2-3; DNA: TGCAGTGCTAGGAGGGAGGCTAGCGGCACAGATACGCAGTATTTT; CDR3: CSARREASGTDTQYF
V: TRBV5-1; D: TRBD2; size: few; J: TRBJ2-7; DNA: TGCGCCAGCAGCCGCGGCGCGCCTAGCGGTACCTACGAGCAGTACTTC; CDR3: CASSRGAPSGTYEQYF
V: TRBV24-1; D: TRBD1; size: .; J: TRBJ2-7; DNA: TGTGCCACCAGTGGTTCCTCCGGACAGGGAAGCTCCTACGAGCAGTACTTC; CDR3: CATSGSSGQGSSYEQYF
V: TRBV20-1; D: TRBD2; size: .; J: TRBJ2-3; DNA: TGCAGTGCGCAGTTATTAGCGGGGGGCACAGATACGCGGTATTTT; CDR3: CSAQLLAGGTDTRYF
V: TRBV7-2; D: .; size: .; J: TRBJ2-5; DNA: TGTGTCAGCAGCTCTGACAGGGAGACCCAGTACTTC; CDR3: CVSSSDRETQYF
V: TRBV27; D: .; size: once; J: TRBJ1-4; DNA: TGTGCCAGCAGTTTATATTCCCACATTTTGGCTAATGAAAAACTGTTTTTT; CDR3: CASSLYSHILANEKLFF
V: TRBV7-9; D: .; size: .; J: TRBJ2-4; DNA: TGTGCCAGCAGCTTAGGGCACCCAGCCAAAAACATTCAGTACTTC; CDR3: CASSLGHPAKNIQYF
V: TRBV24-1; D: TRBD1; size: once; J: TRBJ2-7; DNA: TGTGCCACCAGCCCCGGACAGGAGGCGAACGAGCAGTACTTC; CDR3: CATSPGQEANEQYF
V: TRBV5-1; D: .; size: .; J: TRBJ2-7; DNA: TGCGCCAGCAGTCCGACAGATGAATCCGAGCAGTACTTC; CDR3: CASSPTDESEQYF
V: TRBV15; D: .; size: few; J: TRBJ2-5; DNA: TGTGCCACCAGCAGAGCCGGGACCCAGTACTTC; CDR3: CATSRAGTQYF
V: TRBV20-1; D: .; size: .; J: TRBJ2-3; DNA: TGCAGTGCTAGTAAGACAGTTGAAGATACGCAGTATTTT; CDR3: CSASKTVEDTQYF
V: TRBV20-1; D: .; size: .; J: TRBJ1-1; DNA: TGCAGTGCTAGAAGTGCAGGGAGGGAGAACACTGAAGCTTTCTTT; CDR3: CSARSAGRENTEAFF
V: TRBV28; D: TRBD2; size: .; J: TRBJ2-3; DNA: TGTGCCAGCCCCTTCTTTAGAGCGGGGGGTACGGAAGATACGCAGTATTTT; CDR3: CASPFFRAGGTEDTQYF
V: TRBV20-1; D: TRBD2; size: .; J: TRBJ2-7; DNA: TGCAGTGCTAGAGATGGGATAAGCGGGGGGACCTCCTACGAGCAGTACTTC; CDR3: CSARDGISGGTSYEQYF